This T cell receptor beta chain was recorded in a study of T cells in women clearing cervical HPV infection. Across the study: Cases: HPV16-related CIN3 or worse on histology, a couple of invasive cancers.

Each participant carried one incident cervical HPV16 infection only. With respect to this clone: The CDR3 is cut off 3 residues early in the read; its end comes from the germline J gene. In the same sample, other DNA sequences code for this CDR3.

Genomic DNA, averaging about 1,200 ng per sample, yielded TCR beta CDR3 via immunoSEQ. Here immunoSEQ multiplex PCR was the method, and the copy in TCRdb shows in-frame clones only, minus some. This table lists more than 20,000 clones. The V and J ends lost 0 bases and 2 bases, in that order; junction bases with no gene match: 4. CDR3 length equals 16 residues. The germline gives CDR1 SGHRS, CDR2 YFSETQ. The clonotype was recovered from a woman between 18 and 70 years old with a cervical HPV16 infection that either progressed to CIN3+ or cleared (not recorded which). This chain joins TRBV5-1 and TRBJ1-3; the match to TRBD1 covers 8 bases. The specimen was blood buffy coat. This CDR3 reads CASSLAGQGAGNTIYF. Partial CDR3 DNA: TGCGCCAGCAGCTTGGCAGGACAGGGAGCTGGAAACACC.